This T cell receptor (beta chain) came from a study of regulatory T cells in long-lasting Graves disease. The CDR3 loop spans 18 amino acids. The ends lost 4 bases at V and 7 bases at J; junction bases unmatched: 16. Germline values: CDR1 SGHRS, CDR2 YFSETQ. The TCR beta library used iRepertoire HTBI primers with Arm-PCR amplification of CDR3. Via MiXCR, TCRdb re-called the multiplex PCR reads, giving one row per CDR3 protein. The sample includes 450,000 to 700,000 distinct CDR3 sequences, roughly 12% of them seen just once. Time point defined: newly diagnosed GD, antithyroid drugs for less than 3 months. RNA isolated from PBMCs was used to make the TCR library. The same data also went into a second study, on T cells in Graves' hyperthyroidism and ophthalmopathy. That source notes: Using the HTBI primer set, a first-round RT-PCR was run on the TCR CDR3.

The gene calls are TRBV5-1 and TRBJ2-1; 11 nucleotides agree with TRBD2. This receptor was obtained from a man aged 30-40 years with Graves disease. This material consisted of peripheral blood mononuclear cells (PBMCs), taken at new diagnosis, from a patient treated with antithyroid drugs. The CDR3 loop reads CASSVTTLAGGEGNEQFF. DNA for the CDR3: TGCGCCAGCAGCGTCACAACTTTAGCGGGAGGGGAAGGGAATGAGCAGTTCTTC.